The rows below give T cell receptor beta chains drawn from one sample of a study of control samples from healthy donors and cancer patients. Profiling relied on immunoSEQ multiplex PCR, and the TCRdb table lists in-frame clones only, not all of them. The sample includes approximately 90,000 clones, 80% to 95% of them seen just once. Sequences were obtained from blood. The origin of the receptors is a woman in her twenties or thirties in good health. CDR3s leave out the opening cysteine and the closing phenylalanine or tryptophan. Fields, in order: CDR3 protein, J gene, V gene.

ASSVPGRTAGELF TRBJ2-2 TRBV19
AIRDRGGTTEAF TRBJ1-1 TRBV10-3
ASSLAGLTGELF TRBJ2-2 TRBV5-1
ASRRTGVPRGDTQY TRBJ2-3 TRBV19
ATSDPTSGSSYNEQF TRBJ2-1 TRBV24-1
ASSSGVDFNYEQY TRBJ2-7 TRBV7-8
ASSLDAGGFYEQY TRBJ2-7 TRBV5-4
ASSPSSYEQY TRBJ2-7 TRBV18
ASTTGTVLSNEQF TRBJ2-1 TRBV19
ASSSRLMNAGNYGYT TRBJ1-2 TRBV21-1
ASSPLPPGLRIGYT TRBJ1-2 TRBV27
ASSLSGPPWDEQF TRBJ2-1 TRBV21-1
ASSLGEMGGEQY TRBJ2-7 TRBV11-3
ASSTGPTNEQF TRBJ2-1 TRBV9
ASSEFRGHTEAF TRBJ1-1 TRBV10-1
ASRETGSLYEQY TRBJ2-7 TRBV28
ASSGQGGRPGETQY TRBJ2-5 TRBV4-1